This TCR beta chain was sequenced in a study of blood T cell repertoires in COVID-19. In the authors' workflow: Reference gene primer amplification gave nucleated cell count estimates. Clones were sequenced by immunoSEQ multiplex PCR, and TCRdb holds only the in-frame ones, with some missing. That table is the source of V, J and clone size, and D and trimming were worked out from the DNA. The repertoire has 240,000 or so clones, about 89% of them found once; the top ten carry approximately 9%. The germline CDR1 and CDR2 sequences are MNHEY and SVGEGT. V lost 6 bases and J 0 bases, leaving 15 bases between the germline ends. The CDR3 has 17 residues. The participants were between roughly 18 and 100 years old and came from about two dozen US areas.

The source is a middle-aged man who had recovered from COVID-19. V and J are TRBV6-2 or TRBV6-3 and TRBJ2-6; TRBD1 is a possible D gene (5 bases). Sequenced: PBMCs or T cells enriched from blood (not recorded which). The CDR3 loop reads CASSRAGPLSGANVLTF. CDR3 sequence (DNA): TGTGCCAGCAGCCGTGCAGGGCCCCTCTCTGGGGCCAACGTCCTGACTTTC.